This T cell receptor (beta chain) was captured in a study of blood T cell repertoires in COVID-19. About the study: Collection of acute and convalescent COVID-19 samples took place in the United States, Italy and Spain.

Per the original methods: Amplification of reference gene primers was used by the study to estimate nucleated cell counts. Profiled with immunoSEQ multiplex PCR; TCRdb holds only in-frame clones, not every one. That table gives V, J and clone size, and the DNA gave D and trimming. The top ten hold about 1.2% of the sample, which has approximately 380,000 clones, more than 70% seen once. Looked up from germline, CDR1 is SGHTA and CDR2 is FQGNSA. This CDR3 spans 14 amino acids. The V and J ends lost 7 bases and 6 bases, in that order; junction bases with no gene match: 10. The J gene is TRBJ1-1, the V gene TRBV7-2, with TRBD1 matching 8 bases. The TCR originated in a woman aged 18-29 years who had recovered from COVID-19. The sample consisted of PBMCs or T cells enriched from blood (not recorded which). Written as DNA, the CDR3 is TGTGCCAGCAACCCTACAGGGGGGACGGCTGAAGCTTTCTTT. The encoded protein is CASNPTGGTAEAFF.